This is a list of T cell receptor beta chains from one sample in a study of T cells after yellow fever vaccination. TCRdb reprocessed the 5' RACE reads with MiXCR, giving one entry per CDR3 protein. Of hundreds of thousands of distinct CDR3 sequences in the sample, 12% were seen once. Sample: PBMCs, taken on the day of the yellow fever booster vaccination. Receptor source: a man aged 25-45 years who received the YFV17D yellow fever vaccine. Each CDR3 is given with its conserved first and last residue. A D gene is named only where the DNA matches it firmly. Size is stated for part of the rows, as once, few or many counts, or as a class when the clone is expanded.

few | TRBJ2-1 | TRBD1 | TRBV7-8 | TGTGCCAGCAGCTTAGCTCCCCGGGGGACAGGGATAGATGAGCAGTTCTTC | CASSLAPRGTGIDEQFF
few | TRBJ2-3 | NA | TRBV6-5 | TGTGCCAGCAGTTTAAATACCGGCGGCACAGATACGCAGTATTTT | CASSLNTGGTDTQYF
NA | TRBJ1-2 | NA | TRBV27 | TGTGCCAGCAGCTCCACCAGGATCTCTAACTATGGCTACACCTTC | CASSSTRISNYGYTF
few | TRBJ2-5 | TRBD1 | TRBV7-7 | TGTGCCAGCAGCTACAAATCACAGGGGGCGGGAGAGACCCAGTACTTC | CASSYKSQGAGETQYF
NA | TRBJ2-7 | NA | TRBV7-2 | TGTGCCAGCAGCTTCCTGGGCAGCTTCTACGAGCAGTACTTC | CASSFLGSFYEQYF
many | TRBJ1-4 | TRBD1 | TRBV12-3/TRBV12-4 | TGTGCCAGCAGTTCCACAGGGGGTTTTAATGAAAAACTGTTTTTT | CASSSTGGFNEKLFF
NA | TRBJ1-5 | NA | TRBV30 | TGTGCCTGGAGTCGAGACTCCCATAGCAATCAGCCCCAGCATTTT | CAWSRDSHSNQPQHF
NA | TRBJ2-1 | TRBD2 | TRBV3-1 | TGTGCCAGCAGCCAAGGCCCGGGACTAGCGGGCGAAAGCTCCTACAATGAGCAGTTCTTC | CASSQGPGLAGESSYNEQFF
few | TRBJ2-3 | NA | TRBV5-1 | TGCGCCAGCAACCTCGGGGGAGTAAACACAGATACGCAGTATTTT | CASNLGGVNTDTQYF
few | TRBJ1-1 | NA | TRBV20-1 | TGCAGTGCTGGAAGAACACTGAACACTGAAGCTTTCTTT | CSAGRTLNTEAFF
NA | TRBJ1-1 | NA | TRBV7-6 | TGTGCCAGCAGCTCCTTTTCTCGGCCGTTGATGAACACTGAAGCTTTCTTT | CASSSFSRPLMNTEAFF
many | TRBJ2-5 | NA | TRBV5-5 | TGTGCCAGCAGCCTAACGACAGGAGGGGGCATAGAGACCCAGTACTTC | CASSLTTGGGIETQYF
few | TRBJ2-3 | TRBD2 | TRBV5-1 | TGCGCCAGCAGCTTGGCCCGACGGGGGCCACTAGCGGGAGTAGTAGATACGCAGTATTTT | CASSLARRGPLAGVVDTQYF
NA | TRBJ2-2 | NA | TRBV9 | TGTGCCAGCAGACTAGGGTCGGTCGGGGAGCTGTTTTTT | CASRLGSVGELFF
NA | TRBJ2-2 | NA | TRBV2 | TGTGCCAGCACCATGGACAGGAACACCGGGGAGCTGTTTTTT | CASTMDRNTGELFF
NA | TRBJ2-1 | TRBD2 | TRBV6-5 | TGTGCCAGCAGTTACTCGAGAAGCGGGGTACACAATGAGCAGTTCTTC | CASSYSRSGVHNEQFF
NA | TRBJ1-1 | TRBD1 | TRBV7-9 | TGTGCCAGCAGCCCGCGGGGACAGTGGGGGAACACTGAAGCTTTCTTT | CASSPRGQWGNTEAFF
few | TRBJ2-2 | NA | TRBV10-3 | TGTGCCATTCAACGTATAGTCCCCGGGGAGCTGTTTTTT | CAIQRIVPGELFF
few | TRBJ2-1 | TRBD1 | TRBV19 | TGTGCCAGTGCAATTACGGGACAGGGCCCGAAGAATGAGCAGTTCTTC | CASAITGQGPKNEQFF
NA | TRBJ2-6 | NA | TRBV12-3/TRBV12-4 | TGTGCCAGCAGTGTCCAATTAACTGGGGCCAACGTCCTGACTTTC | CASSVQLTGANVLTF
few | TRBJ2-1 | TRBD2 | TRBV20-1 | TGCAGTGCTAGGCAAGCGGGAGATTTCAATGAGCAGTTCTTC | CSARQAGDFNEQFF
few | TRBJ2-1 | NA | TRBV7-9 | TGTGCCAGCAGCTTGGGGGCCCAGGGACCGAAGGAGTTCTTC | CASSLGAQGPKEFF
NA | TRBJ2-2 | NA | TRBV4-1 | TGCGCCAGCAGCCGCGGACTACCTAACACCGGGGAGCTGTTTTTT | CASSRGLPNTGELFF
NA | TRBJ1-1 | NA | TRBV20-1 | TGCTGTGCTAGATACCTGGGTCGATCGGAAAGCACTGAAGCTTTCTTT | CCARYLGRSESTEAFF
few | TRBJ2-1 | NA | TRBV6-2/TRBV6-3 | TGTGCCAGCAGTTACATACCAGGTCCTACCTACAATGAGCAGTTCTTC | CASSYIPGPTYNEQFF
NA | TRBJ1-5 | NA | TRBV12-3/TRBV12-4 | TGTGCCAGCAGTTTAGTCAGGGCTCAGCCCCAGCATTTT | CASSLVRAQPQHF
few | TRBJ1-5 | NA | TRBV7-3 | TGTGCCAGCAGCCGCCCCAGGGCCCACAATCAGCCCCAGCATTTT | CASSRPRAHNQPQHF
NA | TRBJ2-3 | NA | TRBV21-1 | TGTGCCAGCAGCGCAGATATTACTAGCGGGAGGGTGACAGATACGCAGTATTTT | CASSADITSGRVTDTQYF
NA | TRBJ2-2 | NA | TRBV9 | TGTGCCAGCAGCTCCGAGGGGTTCTCCGGGGAGCTGTTTTTT | CASSSEGFSGELFF
NA | TRBJ2-5 | TRBD2 | TRBV7-2 | TGTGCCAGCAGCTTAGGCCAGCGGGGGGAGACCCAGTACTTC | CASSLGQRGETQYF
few | TRBJ2-2 | TRBD1 | TRBV20-1 | TGCAGTGCTAGAGCCGCTCAGGGGGCCGGGGAGCTGTTTTTT | CSARAAQGAGELFF
NA | TRBJ2-7 | NA | TRBV7-2 | TGTGCCAGCAGCTTAAGAGGGAACGCGTACGAGCAGTACTTC | CASSLRGNAYEQYF
NA | TRBJ2-3 | TRBD2 | TRBV6-2/TRBV6-3 | TGTGCCAGCAGTTACCCTGGCGGGAGAGGCGATACGCAGTATTTT | CASSYPGGRGDTQYF
few | TRBJ2-3 | NA | TRBV4-3 | TGCGCCAGCAGCCACTCTAACACAGATACGCAGTATTTT | CASSHSNTDTQYF
few | TRBJ2-5 | NA | TRBV5-1 | TGCGCCAGCAGCCCGGGATTACACCAAGAGACCCAGTACTTC | CASSPGLHQETQYF
NA | TRBJ2-2 | TRBD2 | TRBV7-9 | TGTGCCAGCAGCCGCGGCAGCGGGAGGACGAACACCGGGGAGCTGTTTTTT | CASSRGSGRTNTGELFF
few | TRBJ2-3 | TRBD1 | TRBV29-1 | TGCAGCGGGACAGGGCTGGGGTCAGATACGCAGTATTTT | CSGTGLGSDTQYF
NA | TRBJ2-3 | NA | TRBV7-2 | TGTGCCAGCAGCTATCTCGGGTCCACAGATACGCAGTATTTT | CASSYLGSTDTQYF
NA | TRBJ2-2 | NA | TRBV21-1 | TGTGCCAGCAGCAAAGACAGCGGGAGGGCCGGGGAGCTGTTTTTT | CASSKDSGRAGELFF
NA | TRBJ2-1 | TRBD2 | TRBV4-3 | TGCGCCAGCAGCCGGAAGCGGGAGTTGTCCTACAATGAGCAGTTCTTC | CASSRKRELSYNEQFF
many | TRBJ2-2 | NA | TRBV4-3 | TGTGCCAGCAGCCTTACAGCGAACACCGGGGAGCTGTTTTTT | CASSLTANTGELFF
few | TRBJ2-1 | NA | TRBV11-3 | TGTGCCAGCAGCTTAGGTATAAACAATGAGCAGTTCTTC | CASSLGINNEQFF
many | TRBJ1-4 | NA | TRBV19 | TGTGCCAGTAGTATTGGGTGGACTAATGAAAAACTGTTTTTT | CASSIGWTNEKLFF
NA | TRBJ2-5 | NA | TRBV5-6 | TGTGCCAGCAGCACAGGGGGACTATCCGACCAAGAGACCCAGTACTTC | CASSTGGLSDQETQYF
NA | TRBJ1-2 | NA | TRBV7-2 | TGTGCCAGCAGTTCTCTCGGTATTGGCTACACCTTC | CASSSLGIGYTF
NA | TRBJ1-5 | NA | TRBV5-1 | TGCGCCAGCAGCTTCACCCCCCAGGATCCCAATCAGCCCCAGCATTTT | CASSFTPQDPNQPQHF
few | TRBJ2-2 | NA | TRBV28 | TGTGCCAGCAGTTTAAACCCCGGGGCCAAGGAGCTGTTTTTT | CASSLNPGAKELFF
few | TRBJ1-1 | NA | TRBV6-5 | TGTGCCAGCAGTTACTCGACGGGCGTGGCTGAAGCTTTCTTT | CASSYSTGVAEAFF
NA | TRBJ1-2 | NA | TRBV9 | TGTGCCAGCGGGCAGGAGGGTGGCTACACCTTC | CASGQEGGYTF
many | TRBJ2-1 | TRBD1 | TRBV7-9 | TGTGCCAGCAGCTTAGGGGACAGGGGGCATGGTGAGCAGTTCTTC | CASSLGDRGHGEQFF
NA | TRBJ2-5 | NA | TRBV5-1 | TGCGCCAGCAGCCCGCAGGGTGTGGGAGAGACCCAGTACTTC | CASSPQGVGETQYF
NA | TRBJ2-5 | TRBD2 | TRBV29-1 | TGCAGCGTCCGGACTAGCAGGGAGACCCAGTACTTC | CSVRTSRETQYF
NA | TRBJ1-1 | NA | TRBV29-1 | TGCAGCGTTGATAGTTGGGGGAACACTGAAGCTTTCTTT | CSVDSWGNTEAFF
NA | TRBJ2-3 | NA | TRBV7-9 | TGTGCCAGCAGCTTGGCGGTATTAGCAACAGATACGCAGTATTTT | CASSLAVLATDTQYF